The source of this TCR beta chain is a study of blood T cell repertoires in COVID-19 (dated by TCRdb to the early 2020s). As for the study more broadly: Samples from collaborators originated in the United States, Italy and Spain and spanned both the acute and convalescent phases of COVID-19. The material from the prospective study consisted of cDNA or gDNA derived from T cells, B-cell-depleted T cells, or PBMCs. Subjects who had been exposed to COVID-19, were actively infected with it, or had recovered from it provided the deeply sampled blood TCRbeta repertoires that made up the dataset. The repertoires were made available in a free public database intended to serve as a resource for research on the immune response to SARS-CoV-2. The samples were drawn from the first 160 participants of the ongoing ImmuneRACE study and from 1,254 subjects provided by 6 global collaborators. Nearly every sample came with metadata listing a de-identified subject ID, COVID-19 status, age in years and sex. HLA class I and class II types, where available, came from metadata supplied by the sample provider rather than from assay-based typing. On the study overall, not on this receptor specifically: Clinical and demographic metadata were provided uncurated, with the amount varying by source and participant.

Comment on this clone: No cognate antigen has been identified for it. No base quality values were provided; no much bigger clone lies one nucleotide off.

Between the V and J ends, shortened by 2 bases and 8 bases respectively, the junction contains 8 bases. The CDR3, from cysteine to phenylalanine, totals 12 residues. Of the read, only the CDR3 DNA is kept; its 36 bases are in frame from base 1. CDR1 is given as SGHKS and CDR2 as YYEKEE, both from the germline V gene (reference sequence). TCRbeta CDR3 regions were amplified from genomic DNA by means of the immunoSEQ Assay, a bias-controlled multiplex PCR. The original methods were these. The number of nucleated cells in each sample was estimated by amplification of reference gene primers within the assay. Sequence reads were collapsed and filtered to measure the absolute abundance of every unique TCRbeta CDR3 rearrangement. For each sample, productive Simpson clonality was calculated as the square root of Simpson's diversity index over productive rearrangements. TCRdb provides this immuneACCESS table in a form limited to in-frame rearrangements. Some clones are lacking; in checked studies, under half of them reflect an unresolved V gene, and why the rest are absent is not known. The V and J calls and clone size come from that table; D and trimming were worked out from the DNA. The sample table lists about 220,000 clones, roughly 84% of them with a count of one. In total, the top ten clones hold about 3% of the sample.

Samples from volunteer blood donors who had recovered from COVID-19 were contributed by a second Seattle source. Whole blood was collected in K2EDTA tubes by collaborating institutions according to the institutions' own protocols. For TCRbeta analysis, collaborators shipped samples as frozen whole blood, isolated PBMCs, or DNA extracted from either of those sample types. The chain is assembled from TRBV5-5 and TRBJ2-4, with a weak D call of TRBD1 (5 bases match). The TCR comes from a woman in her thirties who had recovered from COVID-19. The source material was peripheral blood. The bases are TGTGCCAGCAGCTTCCAAGGGGACATTCAGTACTTC. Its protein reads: CASSFQGDIQYF.